A selection of T cell receptor beta chains follows, all from one sample in a study of T-cell reconstitution after alpha-beta-depleted transplantation in children. Using its own MiXCR run on the PCR reads, TCRdb lists one record per CDR3 protein. The sample contains hundreds of thousands of distinct CDR3 sequences, around 7.5% of which appear only once. The sequencing used PBMCs, mostly from graft donor cells, collected 180 days after TCRalphabeta/CD19-depleted stem cell transplant. These TCRs come from a male patient under 18 who had a stem cell transplant for acute lymphoblastic leukemia, so the T cells may come from the graft donor. Both conserved end residues are part of each CDR3. A D gene is named only where the DNA matches it firmly. Where a row states a size, it is once, few, many or the class of an expanded clone; other rows omit it.

d_gene | j_gene | v_gene | abundance | CDR3nt | CDR3aa
- | TRBJ1-1 | TRBV5-4 | many | TGTGCCAGCAGCGCCGGTCAGGGCACTGAAGCTTTCTTT | CASSAGQGTEAFF
- | TRBJ1-4 | TRBV28 | many | TGTGCCAGCAGTCCTCTTAGGGCTAATGAAAAACTGTTTTTT | CASSPLRANEKLFF
TRBD1 | TRBJ2-2 | TRBV4-3 | many | TGCGCCAGCAGCCAAGGCGACAGGGGATGGCCCGGGGAGCTGTTTTTT | CASSQGDRGWPGELFF
- | TRBJ2-1 | TRBV6-2/TRBV6-3 | many | TGTGCCAGCACCCGAGCCCCGGGGGGCATATACAATGAGCAGTTCTTC | CASTRAPGGIYNEQFF
- | TRBJ1-3 | TRBV20-1 | many | TGCAGTGCTGGCACCGCGGTCCCTGGAAACACCATATATTTT | CSAGTAVPGNTIYF
- | TRBJ2-2 | TRBV12-3/TRBV12-4 | many | TGTGCCAGCAACCTCCAGGGGCGCAACACCGGGGAGCTGTTTTTT | CASNLQGRNTGELFF
- | TRBJ1-6 | TRBV3-1 | many | TGTGCCAGCAGCCAGACAGTCTATAATTCACCCCTCCACTTT | CASSQTVYNSPLHF
TRBD2 | TRBJ2-3 | TRBV2 | many | TGTGCCAGCATGCACCCGGGACTACCAAGCACAGATACGCAGTATTTT | CASMHPGLPSTDTQYF
- | TRBJ2-5 | TRBV6-1 | few | TGTGCCAGCACCATAAGGTATCAAGAGACCCAGTACTTC | CASTIRYQETQYF
- | TRBJ1-2 | TRBV5-5 | many | TGTGCCAGCAGCTTGGCCTTCAGGGCGGCTAACTATGGCTACACCTTC | CASSLAFRAANYGYTF
TRBD1 | TRBJ1-2 | TRBV18 | - | TGTGCCAGCTCGAAAGACAGGGCCACCGGGGACTATGGCTACACCTTC | CASSKDRATGDYGYTF
- | TRBJ2-2 | TRBV10-3 | many | TGTGCCATCAGTGTGACACCAAACACCGGGGAGCTGTTTTTT | CAISVTPNTGELFF
- | TRBJ2-2 | TRBV27 | - | TGTGCCAGCAGTCCCCTTGACCTTTTGACCGGGGAGCTGTTTTTT | CASSPLDLLTGELFF
TRBD1 | TRBJ1-5 | TRBV20-1 | many | TGCAGTGCCAACAGGGGATGGGGCAATCAGCCCCAGCATTTT | CSANRGWGNQPQHF
TRBD1 | TRBJ2-5 | TRBV29-1 | many | TGCAGCGTTTCACCGGGACAGGGGACCCAGTACTTC | CSVSPGQGTQYF
- | TRBJ2-2 | TRBV6-6 | many | TGTGCTACCGACCGGAGGGAACAGGGAAGGACCGGGGAGCTGTTTTTT | CATDRREQGRTGELFF
- | TRBJ2-7 | TRBV15 | many | TGTGCCACCAGCAGAGATCGAGGGAATCTAAACTCGGGAATCTACGAGCAGTACTTC | CATSRDRGNLNSGIYEQYF
TRBD2 | TRBJ2-7 | TRBV5-1 | many | TGCGCCAGCAGCGACGGGAGGAGAAACGAGCAGTACTTC | CASSDGRRNEQYF
- | TRBJ2-7 | TRBV12-3/TRBV12-4 | many | TGTGCCAGCAGTTTTCCCCGGAGTAGCTTC | CASSFPRSSF
- | TRBJ1-4 | TRBV7-2 | many | TGTGCCAGCAGCTTAGGGACGACTGATGAAAAACTGTTTTTT | CASSLGTTDEKLFF
- | TRBJ2-7 | TRBV5-5 | - | TGTGCCAGCGTTCCCCCAGGGGCCTACGAGCAGTACTTC | CASVPPGAYEQYF
TRBD1 | TRBJ2-3 | TRBV28 | many | TGTGCCAGCAGGCCGACAGGGATGACAGATACGCAGTATTTT | CASRPTGMTDTQYF
- | TRBJ1-2 | TRBV7-2 | many | TGTGCCAGCAGCTTAGGAGGTAGCAGGGGCTACACCTTC | CASSLGGSRGYTF
- | TRBJ1-1 | TRBV5-4 | few | TGTGCCAGCAGCAAATACTGGGACACGAACACTGAAGCTTTCTTT | CASSKYWDTNTEAFF
- | TRBJ1-2 | TRBV20-1 | many | TGCAGTGCTAGGGAACAGGACACTGGCTACACCTTC | CSAREQDTGYTF
TRBD2 | TRBJ2-5 | TRBV19 | many | TGTGCCAGTAGTATCGGACTAGCGAACCAAGAGACCCAGTACTTC | CASSIGLANQETQYF
TRBD2 | TRBJ2-2 | TRBV7-3 | many | TGTGCCAGCAGCTTAAGGGGACTAGGACGGGACACCGGGGAGCTGTTTTTT | CASSLRGLGRDTGELFF
- | TRBJ2-7 | TRBV19 | - | TGTGCCAGTAGTGCCCGACAGACCTACGAGCAGTACTTC | CASSARQTYEQYF
- | TRBJ2-1 | TRBV11-2 | many | TGTGCCAGCAGCCTACTTAGGAGTAAGGACAATGAGCAGTTCTTC | CASSLLRSKDNEQFF
TRBD1 | TRBJ2-7 | TRBV29-1 | many | TGCAGCGTTAAGGGGACAGGGGCTTACGAGCAGTACTTC | CSVKGTGAYEQYF
TRBD2 | TRBJ2-7 | TRBV4-3 | many | TGCGCCAGCAGCCAAGCCGGGACTAGTATCTACGAGCAGTACTTC | CASSQAGTSIYEQYF